The entry below describes one TCR beta chain. Its target is not known. The V end was cut by 5 bases, the J end by 5 bases, with 9 bases between. The CDR3 extends over 12 amino acids. Germline V gives CDR1 SGHAT, CDR2 FQNNGV. Treatment specified: some 20 received Ad26.COV2.S at low or high dose, single or two shots; 5 received placebo; per-sample allocation not given. Each sample was drawn 63 days after the first injection (of vaccine or placebo). Here immunoSEQ multiplex PCR was the method, and the copy in TCRdb shows in-frame clones only, minus some. The repertoire holds 380,000 or so clones, with 83% as singletons. The data were taken from a study of Ad26.COV2.S vaccination and SARS-CoV-2 variants. Study at large: Recipients of Ad26.COV2.S got it intramuscularly, once or twice 56 days apart.

The study's findings and limits: There was a possibility that the TCR breadth and depth analyses underestimated total T cell responses.

The sample consisted of peripheral blood, taken in a trial of Ad26.COV2.S vaccine versus placebo. The chain has TRBV11-2 and TRBJ2-5; D ambiguous. The source is a person aged 18-60 years who received the Ad26.COV2.S COVID-19 vaccine or a placebo. CDR3 protein: CASSPAGETQYF. In nucleotides, the CDR3 is TGTGCCAGCAGCCCAGCCGGGGAGACCCAGTACTTC.